A single sample gave rise to the 15 T cell receptor beta chains below, sequenced in a study of shared clonotypes between healthy human individuals. Using immunoSEQ multiplex PCR, the repertoire was profiled, and TCRdb retains in-frame clones only, with some absent. The sample holds about 2 million clones; 85% to 95% are singletons and the top ten take 0.1% to 0.15%. Source material: naive CD4+ T cells sorted from blood. Described subset: CD45RA+ positively selected. These receptors were collected from a man aged 18 to 29 in good health.

This clone was detected only once. The chain recombines TRBV6-1 with TRBJ1-5; 9 nucleotides match TRBD1. Germline V gene lookup returns CDR1 MNHNS and CDR2 SASEGT. V shed 3 bases and J 0 bases; nucleotides not matched to a gene: 6. The CDR3 has 17 amino acids. The CDR3 region has the DNA TGTGCCAGCAGTGATGGGACAGGGTTTTCTAGCAATCAGCCCCAGCATTTT. Translating gives CASSDGTGFSSNQPQHF.

The V call is TRBV7-2, the J call TRBJ1-1; unclear D gene. Germline loops: CDR1 SGHTA, CDR2 FQGNSA. Trimming took off 4 bases at V and 5 bases at J, with 8 bases between the two ends. There are 12 residues in the CDR3. CDR3 amino acids: CASSSLFTEAFF. The CDR3 coding sequence is TGTGCCAGCAGCTCGCTTTTTACTGAAGCTTTCTTT.

The table lists this clone with many counts. Other DNA sequences in the same sample also yield this CDR3. The V and J genes are TRBV2 and TRBJ2-7, with TRBD1 matching 11 bases. Trimming took 7 bases from V and 2 from J; bases not matched to a gene: 4. The CDR3 is 14 amino acids. CDR1 SNHLY and CDR2 FYNNEI come from the germline V gene. CDR3 DNA sequence: TGTGCCAGCACTTTGGACAGGGGGCCCTACGAGCAGTACTTC. Its translation: CASTLDRGPYEQYF.

This clone was counted many times. V is TRBV6-6 and J is TRBJ2-7, with D perhaps matching TRBD1 (5 bases). The germline V gene encodes CDR1 MNHNY and CDR2 SVGAGI (reference sequence). Trimming cost V 8 bases and J 4 bases, with 15 bases left between them. The CDR3 length is 13 residues. The DNA of the CDR3 is TGTGCCAGCTTGGACCCAAGGGGATACGAGCAGTACTTC. Translating gives CASLDPRGYEQYF.

This chain joins TRBV7-8 and TRBJ2-3; D remains ambiguous. The CDR3 has 12 amino acids. With 5 bases removed from V and 2 bases from J, the gap between germline ends came to 5 bases. Germline-derived CDR1 and CDR2 are SGHVS and FQNEAQ. CDR3: CASSPHTDTQYF. The DNA for the CDR3 is TGTGCCAGCAGCCCACACACAGATACGCAGTATTTT.

This clone occurred once. DNA for the CDR3: TGCGCCAGCAGTGAGTACAGGGCGGGCTCCTACGAGCAGTACTTC. Encoded protein: CASSEYRAGSYEQYF. The chain carries TRBV10-1 and TRBJ2-7; TRBD1 might be the D (6 bases). With 1 base removed from V and 0 bases from J, the gap between germline ends came to 10 bases. CDR3 length: 15 residues. Germline-derived CDR1 and CDR2 are WNHNN and SYGVQD (reference sequence).

In its sample, this clone was seen once. The DNA of the CDR3 is TGTGCCAGCAGTTCGCCAGGCACCTACAATGAGCAGTTCTTC. Its protein is CASSSPGTYNEQFF. The chain is built from TRBV27 and TRBJ2-1; no firm D call. Germline CDR1 is MNHEY and CDR2 is SMNVEV (reference sequence). V was cut by 4 bases and J by 2 bases, with 9 bases left in between. The CDR3 length is 14 residues.

This chain connects TRBV6-5 to TRBJ2-3, with D perhaps assigned TRBD1 or TRBD2 (5 bases each). The ends were cut back, 6 bases at V and 3 bases at J, with 13 bases in the middle. Germline V gives CDR1 MNHEY, CDR2 SVGAGI. The CDR3 runs to 14 residues. CDR3 region: CASRMGVATDTQYF. For the CDR3, the DNA is TGTGCCAGCAGGATGGGGGTAGCGACAGATACGCAGTATTTT.

The rearrangement joins TRBV30 to TRBJ2-2; no reliable D call. The CDR3 length is 13 residues. The germline gives CDR1 GTSNPN, CDR2 SVGIG (reference sequence). The germline V and J ends were trimmed by 4 bases and 6 bases, with 12 bases remaining between them. CDR3 region: CAWTSRLPGELFF. The CDR3, as DNA: TGTGCCTGGACTAGTCGGCTTCCCGGGGAGCTGTTTTTT.

This clone was found once. The V call is TRBV18, the J call TRBJ2-1; D perhaps matches TRBD2 (7 bases). This CDR3 contains 15 residues. Between the trimmed V and J ends, which lost 5 bases and 9 bases, there was a span of 20 bases. From germline, CDR1 is KGHSH and CDR2 LQKENI. The CDR3 region is CASSVAGEVGGEQFF. The DNA of the CDR3 is TGTGCCAGCTCAGTAGCGGGCGAAGTAGGGGGTGAGCAGTTCTTC.

This chain joins TRBV28 and TRBJ1-4, with TRBD1 as a possible D gene (6 bases). V gave up 2 bases and J gave up 0 bases, with 10 bases separating them. Germline loops: CDR1 MDHEN, CDR2 SYDVKM. The CDR3 length is 16 residues. CDR3 DNA: TGTGCCAGCAGTTTAATAGGACAGTCAACTAATGAAAAACTGTTTTTT. It specifies CASSLIGQSTNEKLFF.

This chain uses TRBV19 with TRBJ2-7, with 11 bases lining up with TRBD2. J gave up 1 base and V 6 bases, and 5 bases lay outside the gene matches. The germline V gene has CDR1 LNHDA and CDR2 SQIVND (reference sequence). There are 15 residues in the CDR3. The CDR3 DNA is TGTGCCAGTAGCCAGGGACTAGCGGTATCCTACGAGCAGTACTTC. As protein: CASSQGLAVSYEQYF.

This chain connects TRBV12-2 to TRBJ1-1; TRBD1, the D gene given by the table, was not confirmed from the DNA. TRBV12-2 is designated a pseudogene. This CDR3 comprises 14 residues. The CDR3 nucleotides are TGTGCAAGTCGCTTAGCCGGGACAGGGTTTTTAGCTTTCTTT. Encoded protein: CASRLAGTGFLAFF.

The chain joins TRBV30 to TRBJ2-1; no definite D call. V shed 6 bases and J shed 12 bases, with 15 bases lying between them. The CDR3 has 11 residues. Germline V lookup: CDR1 GTSNPN, CDR2 SVGIG (reference sequence). In nucleotides, the CDR3 is TGTGCCTGTCCGCTAAATTCAGGGCAGTTCTTC. Residues: CACPLNSGQFF.

In regard to this clone: Mismatch with germline at one junction end may stem from a read error. The sample contains more than one DNA sequence encoding this CDR3. The genes are TRBV7-7 and TRBJ2-2, with D hard to call. CDR1 and CDR2 (germline): SSHAT, FNYEAQ (reference sequence). The CDR3 loop spans 14 amino acids. CDR3 loop: CASSLTANTGELFF. The DNA for the CDR3 is TGTGCTAGCAGCTTAACCGCGAACACCGGGGAGCTGTTTTTT.